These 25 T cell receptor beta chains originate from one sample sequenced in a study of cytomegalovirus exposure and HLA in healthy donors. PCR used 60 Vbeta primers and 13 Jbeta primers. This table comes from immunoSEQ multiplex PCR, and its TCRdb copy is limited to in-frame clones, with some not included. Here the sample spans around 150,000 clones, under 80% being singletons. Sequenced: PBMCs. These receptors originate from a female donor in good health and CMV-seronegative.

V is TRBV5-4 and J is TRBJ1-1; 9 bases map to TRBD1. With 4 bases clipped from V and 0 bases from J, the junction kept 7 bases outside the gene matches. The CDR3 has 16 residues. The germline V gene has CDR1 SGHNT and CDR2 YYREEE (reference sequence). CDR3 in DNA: TGTGCCAGCAGCCATGACAGGGGGAGGATGAACACTGAAGCTTTCTTT. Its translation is CASSHDRGRMNTEAFF.

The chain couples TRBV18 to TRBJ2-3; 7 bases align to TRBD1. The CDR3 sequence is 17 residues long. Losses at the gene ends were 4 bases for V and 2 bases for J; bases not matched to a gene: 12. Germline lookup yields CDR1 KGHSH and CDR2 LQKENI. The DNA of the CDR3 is TGTGCCAGCTCACGCAGACAGGGATCGGACCTCACAGATACGCAGTATTTT. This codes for CASSRRQGSDLTDTQYF.

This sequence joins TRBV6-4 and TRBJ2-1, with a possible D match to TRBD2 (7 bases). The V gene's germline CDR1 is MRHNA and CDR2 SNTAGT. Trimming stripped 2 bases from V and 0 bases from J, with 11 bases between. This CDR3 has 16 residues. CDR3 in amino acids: CASSDLGGASYNEQFF. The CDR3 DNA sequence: TGTGCCAGCAGTGACCTTGGGGGGGCCTCCTACAATGAGCAGTTCTTC.

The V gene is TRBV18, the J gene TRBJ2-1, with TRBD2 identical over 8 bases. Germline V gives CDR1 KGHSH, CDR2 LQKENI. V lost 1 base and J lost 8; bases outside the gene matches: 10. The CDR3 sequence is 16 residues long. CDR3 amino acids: CASSPLISGSRYEQFF. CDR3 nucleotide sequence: TGTGCCAGCTCACCACTTATCAGCGGGAGTAGGTATGAGCAGTTCTTC.

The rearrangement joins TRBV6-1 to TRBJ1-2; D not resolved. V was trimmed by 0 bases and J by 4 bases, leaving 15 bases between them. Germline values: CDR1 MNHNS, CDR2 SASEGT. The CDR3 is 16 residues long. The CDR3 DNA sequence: TGTGCCAGCAGTGAAGCGCTTCGAGGAGCCGGCTATGGCTACACCTTC. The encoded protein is CASSEALRGAGYGYTF.

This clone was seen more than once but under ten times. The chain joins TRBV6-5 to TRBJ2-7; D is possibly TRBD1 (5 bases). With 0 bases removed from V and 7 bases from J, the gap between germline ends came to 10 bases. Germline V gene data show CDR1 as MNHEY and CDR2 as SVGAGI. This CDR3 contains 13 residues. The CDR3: CASSYSDSPEQYF. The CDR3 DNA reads TGTGCCAGCAGTTACTCTGACAGTCCGGAGCAGTACTTC.

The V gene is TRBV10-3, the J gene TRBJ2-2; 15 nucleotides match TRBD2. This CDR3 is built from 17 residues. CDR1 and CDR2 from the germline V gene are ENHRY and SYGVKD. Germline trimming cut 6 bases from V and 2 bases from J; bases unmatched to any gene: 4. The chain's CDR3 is CAIRMGLAGGNTGELFF. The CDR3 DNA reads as TGTGCCATCAGGATGGGACTAGCGGGGGGTAACACCGGGGAGCTGTTTTTT.

The CDR3 region is CASSYREYINEQYF. The CDR3 nucleotides are TGTGCCAGCAGCTACCGGGAGTATATCAACGAGCAGTACTTC. This chain links TRBV7-9 with TRBJ2-7; D possibly corresponds to TRBD2 (6 bases). V lost 4 bases and J lost 5, with 15 bases in between. This CDR3 region has 14 residues. From germline, CDR1 is SEHNR and CDR2 FQNEAQ (reference sequence).

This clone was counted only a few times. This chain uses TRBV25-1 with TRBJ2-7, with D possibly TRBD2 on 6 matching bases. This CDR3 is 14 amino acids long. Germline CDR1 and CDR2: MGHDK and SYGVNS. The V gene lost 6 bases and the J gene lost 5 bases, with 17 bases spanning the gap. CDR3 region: CASSTKGGENEQYF. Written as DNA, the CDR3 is TGTGCCAGCAGCACCAAGGGAGGCGAGAACGAGCAGTACTTC.

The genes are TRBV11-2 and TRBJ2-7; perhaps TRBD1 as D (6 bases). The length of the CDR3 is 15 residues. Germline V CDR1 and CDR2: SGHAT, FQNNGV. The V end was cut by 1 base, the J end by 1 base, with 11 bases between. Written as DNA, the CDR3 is TGTGCCAGCAGCTTAGTGGCAGGGGTATCCTACGAGCAGTACTTC. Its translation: CASSLVAGVSYEQYF.

CDR3: CASSLIAGGQLEQFF. As DNA, the CDR3 is TGCGCCAGCAGCCTCATAGCGGGGGGGCAGCTTGAGCAGTTCTTC. The V call is TRBV4-1, the J call TRBJ2-1, with 11 bases fitting TRBD2. This CDR3 is 15 amino acids long. Germline CDR1 reads MGHRA; CDR2 reads YSYEKL. The ends lost 4 bases at V and 9 bases at J; junction bases unmatched: 8.

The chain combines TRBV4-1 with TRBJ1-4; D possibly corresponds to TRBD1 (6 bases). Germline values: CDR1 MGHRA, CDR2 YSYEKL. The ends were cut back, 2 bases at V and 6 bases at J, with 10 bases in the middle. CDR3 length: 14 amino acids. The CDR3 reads CASSQQGTHEKLFF. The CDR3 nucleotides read TGCGCCAGCAGCCAACAGGGGACCCATGAAAAACTGTTTTTT.

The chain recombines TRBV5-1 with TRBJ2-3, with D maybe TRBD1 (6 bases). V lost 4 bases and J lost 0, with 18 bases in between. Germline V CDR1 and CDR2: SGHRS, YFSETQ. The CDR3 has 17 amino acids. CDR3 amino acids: CASSPTTTGRSTDTQYF. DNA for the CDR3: TGCGCCAGCAGCCCGACAACCACAGGGAGAAGCACAGATACGCAGTATTTT.

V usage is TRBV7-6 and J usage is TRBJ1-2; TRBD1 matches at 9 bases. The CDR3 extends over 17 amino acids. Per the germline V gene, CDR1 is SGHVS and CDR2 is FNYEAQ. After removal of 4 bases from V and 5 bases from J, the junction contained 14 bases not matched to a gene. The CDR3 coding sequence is TGTGCCAGCAGCTCAAGGAGAGGACAGGGGAACGATTATGGCTACACCTTC. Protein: CASSSRRGQGNDYGYTF.

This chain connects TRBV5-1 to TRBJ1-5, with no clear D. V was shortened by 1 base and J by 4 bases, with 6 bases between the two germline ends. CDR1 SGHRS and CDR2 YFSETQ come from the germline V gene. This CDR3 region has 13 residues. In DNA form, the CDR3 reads TGCGCCAGCAGCTTGACGGTAAATCAGCCCCAGCATTTT. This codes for CASSLTVNQPQHF.

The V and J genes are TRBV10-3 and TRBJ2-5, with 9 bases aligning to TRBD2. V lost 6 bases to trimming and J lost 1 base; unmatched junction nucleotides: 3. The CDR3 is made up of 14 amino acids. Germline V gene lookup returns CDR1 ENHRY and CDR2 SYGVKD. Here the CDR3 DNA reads TGTGCCATCAGCCGGCGGGAGGGCCAAGAGACCCAGTACTTC. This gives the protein CAISRREGQETQYF.

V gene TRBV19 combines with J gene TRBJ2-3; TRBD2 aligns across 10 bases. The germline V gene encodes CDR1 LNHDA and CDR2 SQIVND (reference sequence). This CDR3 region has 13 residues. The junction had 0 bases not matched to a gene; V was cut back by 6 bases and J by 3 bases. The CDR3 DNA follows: TGTGCCAGTAGACTAGCGGGAACAGATACGCAGTATTTT. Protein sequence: CASRLAGTDTQYF.

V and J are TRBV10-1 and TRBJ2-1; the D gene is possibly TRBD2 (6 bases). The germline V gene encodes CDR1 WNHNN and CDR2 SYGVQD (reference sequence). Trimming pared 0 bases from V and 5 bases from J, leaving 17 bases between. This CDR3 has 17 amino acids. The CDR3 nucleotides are TGCGCCAGCAGTGAGTCAAGTGGGGGACTGATAAACAATGAGCAGTTCTTC. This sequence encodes CASSESSGGLINNEQFF.

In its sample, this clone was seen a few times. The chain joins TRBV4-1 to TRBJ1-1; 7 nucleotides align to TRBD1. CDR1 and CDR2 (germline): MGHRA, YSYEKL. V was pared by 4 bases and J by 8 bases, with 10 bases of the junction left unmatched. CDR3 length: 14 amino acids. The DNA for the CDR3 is TGCGCCAGCAGCCTCCGGGACAGAGAGAAGGAAGCTTTCTTT. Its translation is CASSLRDREKEAFF.

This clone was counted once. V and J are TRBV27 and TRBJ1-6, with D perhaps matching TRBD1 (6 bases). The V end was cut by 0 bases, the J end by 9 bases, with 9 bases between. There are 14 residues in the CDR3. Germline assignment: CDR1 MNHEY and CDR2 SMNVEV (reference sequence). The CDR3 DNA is TGTGCCAGCAGTTTATCAGGACAGTTTTCACCCCTCCACTTT. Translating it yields CASSLSGQFSPLHF.

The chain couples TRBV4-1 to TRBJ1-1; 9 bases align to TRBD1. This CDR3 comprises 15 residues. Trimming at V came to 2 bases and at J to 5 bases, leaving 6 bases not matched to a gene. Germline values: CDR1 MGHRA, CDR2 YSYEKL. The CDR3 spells CASSQRTGAGTEAFF. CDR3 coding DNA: TGCGCCAGCAGCCAAAGGACAGGGGCGGGGACTGAAGCTTTCTTT.

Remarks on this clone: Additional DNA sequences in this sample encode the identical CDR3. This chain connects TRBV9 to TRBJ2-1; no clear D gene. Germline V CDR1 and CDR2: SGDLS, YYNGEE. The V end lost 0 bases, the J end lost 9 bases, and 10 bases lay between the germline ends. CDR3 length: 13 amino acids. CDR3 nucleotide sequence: TGTGCCAGCAGCGTAGGAGTAGGCGGTGAGCAGTTCTTC. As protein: CASSVGVGGEQFF. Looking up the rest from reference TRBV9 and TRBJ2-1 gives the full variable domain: DSGVTQTPKHLITATGQRVTLRCSPRSGDLSVYWYQQSLDQGLQFLIQYYNGEERAKGNILERFSAQQFPDLHSELNLSSLELGDSALYFCASSVGVGGEQFFGPGTRLTVL.

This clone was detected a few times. CDR3 DNA sequence: TGTGCCAGCAGCTTCAGGACTTCTACTAGCGGGAGTACCTACGAGCAGTACTTC. As protein: CASSFRTSTSGSTYEQYF. V and J are TRBV7-2 and TRBJ2-7, with TRBD2 matching 11 bases. There are 18 residues in the CDR3. The J segment lost 2 bases and the V segment lost 3 bases, leaving 12 bases of the junction unmatched. From germline, CDR1 is SGHTA and CDR2 FQGNSA.

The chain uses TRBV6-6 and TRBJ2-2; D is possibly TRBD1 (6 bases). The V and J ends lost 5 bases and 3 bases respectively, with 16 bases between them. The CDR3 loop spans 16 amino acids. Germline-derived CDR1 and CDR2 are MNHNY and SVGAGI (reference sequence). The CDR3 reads CASSQGYTIDTGELFF. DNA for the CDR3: TGTGCCAGCAGTCAGGGGTACACCATCGACACCGGGGAGCTGTTTTTT.

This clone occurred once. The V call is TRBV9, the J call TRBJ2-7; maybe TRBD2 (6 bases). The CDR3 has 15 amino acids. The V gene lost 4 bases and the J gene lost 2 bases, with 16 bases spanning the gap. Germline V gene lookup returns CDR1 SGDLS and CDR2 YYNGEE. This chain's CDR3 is CASSFSGTDAYEQYF. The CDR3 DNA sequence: TGTGCCAGCAGCTTCTCCGGGACTGATGCCTACGAGCAGTACTTC.